This TCR beta chain was identified during a study of OX40 agonist ivuxolimab in advanced cancers. Trimming cost V 5 bases and J 8 bases, with 12 bases left between them. The CDR3 covers 11 residues. Germline CDR1 and CDR2: DFQATT and SNEGSKA (reference sequence). Only in-frame clones appear in the TCRdb table, and some are missing; sequencing was by immunoSEQ multiplex PCR. This table holds roughly 53,000 clones, 85% to 90% found once. This TCR was sampled from an adult with an advanced solid tumor such as melanoma, head and neck, liver or kidney cancer. The chain links TRBV20-1 to TRBJ1-2; D is possibly TRBD1 (5 bases). The sequenced sample was CD4+ or CD8+ T cells sorted from blood, obtained in a trial of the OX40 agonist ivuxolimab. CDR3 loop: CSASGSSGYTF. DNA for the CDR3: TGCAGTGCTTCAGGGTCGAGCGGCTACACCTTC.